The 2 T cell receptor beta chains in this list originate from one sample, sequenced in a study of metastatic and nonmetastatic thyroid tumors. With MiXCR, TCRdb reprocessed the PCR reads. The top ten hold more than 2.5% of the sample, which has about 20,000 clones, roughly 18% seen once. No treatment of any kind had been given to any patient before thyroid surgery. Sequencing was performed on adjacent normal tissue. All receptors derive from a male donor with papillary thyroid cancer or a benign thyroid nodule (not recorded which). Some clones in this sample may be carry-over from other donors' samples.

The rearrangement joins TRBV12-5 to TRBJ2-2, with D uncertain. V gave up 7 bases and J gave up 0 bases, with 21 bases separating them. Germline-derived CDR1 and CDR2 are LGHNT and FRNRAP. This CDR3 is 18 amino acids long. CDR3 in amino acids: CASAAYQWGSTNTGELFF. The CDR3 DNA follows: TGTGCTAGTGCCGCATATCAATGGGGTAGCACGAACACCGGGGAGCTGTTTTTT.

This clone was counted only a few times. The junction differs from germline at one of its ends, possibly a read error. CDR3: CASSILSAYDQCF. DNA for the CDR3: TGTGCCAGTAGTATTCTGTCCGCGTACGATCAGTGCTTC. The rearrangement joins TRBV19 to TRBJ2-7; D call uncertain. There are 13 residues in the CDR3. Per germline, CDR1 LNHDA and CDR2 SQIVND (reference sequence).